These 30 T cell receptor beta chains share one sample of origin, sequenced in a study of OX40 agonist ivuxolimab in advanced cancers. Clones were sequenced by immunoSEQ multiplex PCR, and TCRdb holds only the in-frame ones, with some missing. This sample has approximately 100,000 clones, with less than 95% found just once. The specimen comprised CD4+ or CD8+ T cells sorted from blood, sampled in a trial of the OX40 agonist ivuxolimab. The receptor set was obtained from an adult with an advanced solid tumor such as melanoma, head and neck, liver or kidney cancer.

V usage is TRBV7-2 and J usage is TRBJ2-2, with 8 bases aligning to TRBD2. CDR3 length equals 16 residues. Germline trimming cut 1 base from V and 6 bases from J; bases unmatched to any gene: 7. Per the germline V gene, CDR1 is SGHTA and CDR2 is FQGNSA. CDR3 in amino acids: CASSLVSGGPSGELFF. CDR3 DNA: TGTGCCAGCAGCTTAGTGTCGGGAGGGCCATCCGGGGAGCTGTTTTTT.

V and J are TRBV5-6 and TRBJ2-5, with a weak D call TRBD2 (5 bases). Germline-derived CDR1 and CDR2 are SGHDT and YYEEEE. The CDR3 spans 15 residues. Trimming took off 0 bases at V and 5 bases at J, with 14 bases between the two ends. CDR3 residues: CASSLGRFGEETQYF. Written as DNA, the CDR3 is TGTGCCAGCAGCTTGGGCAGGTTCGGGGAGGAGACCCAGTACTTC.

The chain joins TRBV18 to TRBJ2-2; D might be TRBD1 or TRBD2, each matching 6 bases. V shed 0 bases and J shed 4 bases, with 12 bases lying between them. The CDR3 is 16 amino acids. CDR1 is KGHSH and CDR2 is LQKENI in the germline V gene. In DNA, the CDR3 is TGTGCCAGCTCACCACCGGTCGGGGGCGGCACCGGGGAGCTGTTTTTT. Protein: CASSPPVGGGTGELFF.

The genes are TRBV28 and TRBJ1-2; 8 bases fit TRBD1. The CDR3 has 17 residues. From germline, CDR1 is MDHEN and CDR2 SYDVKM. V was pared by 1 base and J by 2 bases, with 9 bases of the junction left unmatched. Written as DNA, the CDR3 is TGTGCCAGCAGTTTATCGGGACAGGCTGATCGAAACTATGGCTACACCTTC. Protein: CASSLSGQADRNYGYTF.

This chain links TRBV4-1 with TRBJ1-4; D is undetermined. Germline CDR1 reads MGHRA; CDR2 reads YSYEKL. V dropped 5 bases and J dropped 3 bases, with 13 bases sitting between them. This CDR3 spans 15 amino acids. CDR3 coding DNA: TGCGCCAGCAGCACCCCACGGGGTCCTAATGAAAAACTGTTTTTT. It yields the protein CASSTPRGPNEKLFF.

The rearrangement joins TRBV7-2 to TRBJ2-7; 10 nucleotides align to TRBD2. Germline trimming cut 5 bases from V and 1 base from J; bases unmatched to any gene: 8. Germline V CDR1 and CDR2: SGHTA, FQGNSA. The CDR3 has 16 amino acids. This chain's CDR3 is CASSLSVSGRSYEQYF. The CDR3 DNA is TGTGCCAGCAGCCTCTCGGTTAGCGGGAGGTCCTACGAGCAGTACTTC.

The rearrangement uses TRBV18 and TRBJ1-4, with 12 bases lining up with TRBD1. This CDR3 comprises 18 residues. Germline CDR1 and CDR2: KGHSH and LQKENI. J lost 7 bases, V lost 5 bases, and 14 bases had no gene match. The CDR3 here is CASSNRPGTGGSSEKLFF. CDR3 sequence (DNA): TGTGCCAGCTCAAATCGACCCGGGACAGGGGGCTCGAGTGAAAAACTGTTTTTT.

The V gene is TRBV28, the J gene TRBJ2-7; D is perhaps TRBD1 (6 bases). This CDR3 has 15 amino acids. Trimming pared 6 bases from V and 2 bases from J, leaving 17 bases between. Germline V gene data show CDR1 as MDHEN and CDR2 as SYDVKM. CDR3 nucleotides: TGTGCCAGCAGCACCGACAGGACGACAGCCTACGAGCAGTACTTC. It codes for CASSTDRTTAYEQYF.

The chain links TRBV11-3 to TRBJ2-2; tentatively, D is TRBD1 (6 bases). This CDR3 spans 17 amino acids. Germline CDR1 SGHNT, CDR2 YENEEA. The V end was cut by 1 base, the J end by 5 bases, with 17 bases between. DNA for the CDR3: TGTGCCAGCAGCTTAGGTGGCGGACAGAGCATTACCGGGGAGCTGTTTTTT. Translation: CASSLGGGQSITGELFF.

This chain uses TRBV10-1 with TRBJ2-7; 10 positions match TRBD2. Germline V gives CDR1 WNHNN, CDR2 SYGVQD (reference sequence). The V and J ends lost 8 bases and 1 base, in that order; junction bases with no gene match: 5. This CDR3 is 14 amino acids long. CDR3 loop: CASLGLAASYEQYF. The CDR3 DNA is TGCGCCAGCTTAGGACTAGCGGCTTCCTACGAGCAGTACTTC.

V and J are TRBV7-9 and TRBJ2-2; the D gene is possibly TRBD2 (5 bases). V gave up 4 bases and J gave up 2 bases, with 14 bases separating them. The CDR3 covers 16 residues. Germline V CDR1 and CDR2: SEHNR, FQNEAQ (reference sequence). CDR3 nucleotide sequence: TGTGCCAGCAGCTCAAGGAGCGGAGAAAACACCGGGGAGCTGTTTTTT. Translation: CASSSRSGENTGELFF.

This clone was observed once. The V and J genes are TRBV4-1 and TRBJ2-5; weak D call: TRBD2 (5 bases). This CDR3 has 14 residues. Germline CDR1 reads MGHRA; CDR2 reads YSYEKL. Deletions cut 2 bases from V and 4 bases from J, with 11 bases between. In DNA, the CDR3 is TGCGCCAGCAGCCAACCTTCAGAGGGAGAGACCCAGTACTTC. Translated, it gives CASSQPSEGETQYF.

The chain carries TRBV4-3 and TRBJ2-1; tentatively, D is TRBD2 (6 bases). CDR3 length: 15 amino acids. Germline assignment: CDR1 LGHNA and CDR2 YSLEER. V was trimmed by 0 bases and J by 1 base, leaving 7 bases between them. The CDR3 bases are TGCGCCAGCAGCCAAGATGGGGGGTCCTACAATGAGCAGTTCTTC. This encodes CASSQDGGSYNEQFF.

The rearrangement uses TRBV5-1 and TRBJ2-5; 11 bases agree with TRBD1. The ends lost 4 bases at V and 4 bases at J; junction bases unmatched: 3. CDR1 is SGHRS, CDR2 YFSETQ, per germline. This CDR3 comprises 14 residues. The CDR3 DNA reads TGCGCCAGCAGCCCTGGGACAGGGGGAGAGACCCAGTACTTC. Its translation is CASSPGTGGETQYF.

The chain is built from TRBV9 and TRBJ1-2; 8 nucleotides line up with TRBD1. V dropped 3 bases and J dropped 9; count of bases not matched to a gene: 10. Germline V gene lookup returns CDR1 SGDLS and CDR2 YYNGEE. The CDR3 length is 14 residues. CDR3 sequence reads: CASSGDPRGHSYTF. CDR3 nucleotide sequence: TGTGCCAGCAGCGGGGACCCCAGGGGGCACAGCTACACCTTC. The full variable domain, with the rest looked up from reference TRBV9 and TRBJ1-2, is DSGVTQTPKHLITATGQRVTLRCSPRSGDLSVYWYQQSLDQGLQFLIQYYNGEERAKGNILERFSAQQFPDLHSELNLSSLELGDSALYFCASSGDPRGHSYTFGSGTRLTVV.

The chain has TRBV7-2 and TRBJ2-1; 12 nucleotides match TRBD2. Trimming removed 5 bases from V and 9 bases from J; junction bases left unmatched: 11. The length of the CDR3 is 16 residues. Germline V gene data show CDR1 as SGHTA and CDR2 as FQGNSA. For the CDR3, the DNA is TGTGCCAGCAGCCAAACCCTAGCGGGAGGGCCGAGTGAGCAGTTCTTC. Translation: CASSQTLAGGPSEQFF.

The chain couples TRBV28 to TRBJ1-2, with D tentatively TRBD1 (5 bases). V was clipped by 6 bases and J by 2 bases, with 13 bases between them. The germline CDR1 and CDR2 sequences are MDHEN and SYDVKM. There are 14 residues in the CDR3. The CDR3 loop is CASRAWGGNYGYTF. The CDR3 coding sequence is TGTGCCAGCAGGGCCTGGGGGGGGAACTATGGCTACACCTTC.

V usage is TRBV6-1 and J usage is TRBJ2-3, with D possibly being TRBD1 or TRBD2 (5 bases each). Between the trimmed V and J ends, which lost 5 bases and 4 bases, there was a span of 13 bases. In germline, CDR1 is MNHNS, CDR2 SASEGT. The CDR3 runs to 14 residues. The CDR3 loop reads CASSPSGGSDTQYF. The DNA for the CDR3 is TGTGCCAGCAGTCCCTCTGGGGGTTCAGATACGCAGTATTTT.

The chain links TRBV7-9 to TRBJ2-7, with D perhaps TRBD2 (5 bases). Per the germline V gene, CDR1 is SEHNR and CDR2 is FQNEAQ (reference sequence). Deletions cut 1 base from V and 7 bases from J, with 14 bases between. The CDR3 is 14 amino acids. The CDR3 is CASSLGQAGEEQYF. DNA for the CDR3: TGTGCCAGCAGCTTAGGGCAGGCTGGGGAGGAGCAGTACTTC.

In DNA form, the CDR3 reads TGTGCCAGCAGCCCCCGTACAGGCACCTTCGTAGGCTACACCTTC. Amino acid sequence: CASSPRTGTFVGYTF. V gene TRBV7-2 combines with J gene TRBJ1-2, with a weak D call TRBD1 (5 bases). This CDR3 spans 15 amino acids. CDR1 is SGHTA and CDR2 is FQGNSA in the germline V gene. Trimming took off 5 bases at V and 8 bases at J, with 21 bases between the two ends.

The chain recombines TRBV7-9 with TRBJ2-1; no definite D call. The germline CDR1 and CDR2 sequences are SEHNR and FQNEAQ (reference sequence). This CDR3 contains 11 residues. Trimming took 8 bases from V and 6 from J, leaving 8 bases between them. For the CDR3, the DNA is TGTGCCAGCCTGGAATTCAATGAGCAGTTCTTC. Amino acids: CASLEFNEQFF.

This clone came up once. The chain joins TRBV4-2 to TRBJ2-1, with D possibly called TRBD1 or TRBD2 (5 bases each). Germline V gene sequence: CDR1 LGHNA, CDR2 YNFKEQ. V was clipped by 6 bases and J by 4 bases, with 25 bases between them. There are 18 residues in the CDR3. The CDR3 loop is CASSRATGTAAEYNEQFF. Written as DNA, the CDR3 is TGTGCCAGCAGTCGAGCTACGGGGACGGCAGCCGAGTACAATGAGCAGTTCTTC.

This clone appeared a single time. The chain recombines TRBV9 with TRBJ2-1, with 11 nucleotides matching TRBD2. The CDR3 has 15 residues. V shed 0 bases and J 9 bases; nucleotides not matched to a gene: 5. The V gene's germline CDR1 is SGDLS and CDR2 YYNGEE. The CDR3 loop reads CASSVVAGGGGEQFF. The CDR3 bases are TGTGCCAGCAGCGTAGTAGCGGGAGGGGGCGGTGAGCAGTTCTTC.

The chain employs TRBV27 and TRBJ1-1, with unresolved D. The V end was cut by 3 bases, the J end by 0 bases, with 8 bases between. This CDR3 has 14 residues. Germline V CDR1 and CDR2: MNHEY, SMNVEV (reference sequence). DNA for the CDR3: TGTGCCAGCAGTTTGGGTGGCCTGAACACTGAAGCTTTCTTT. It translates to CASSLGGLNTEAFF.

The J gene is TRBJ2-1, the V gene TRBV5-1, with 8 bases fitting TRBD2. This CDR3 has 15 amino acids. Per germline, CDR1 SGHRS and CDR2 YFSETQ. V shed 4 bases and J 8 bases; nucleotides not matched to a gene: 11. CDR3: CASSPQGLEAHEQFF. The CDR3, as DNA: TGCGCCAGCAGCCCCCAGGGACTAGAAGCACATGAGCAGTTCTTC.

The rearrangement links TRBV28 to TRBJ2-3; D is unclear. The CDR3 length is 11 residues. Germline-derived CDR1 and CDR2 are MDHEN and SYDVKM. Between the trimmed V and J ends, which lost 6 bases and 7 bases, there was a span of 8 bases. CDR3 amino acids: CASRLQYTQYF. For the CDR3, the DNA is TGTGCCAGCAGACTTCAGTATACGCAGTATTTT.

The J gene is TRBJ2-3, the V gene TRBV14, with 7 nucleotides matching TRBD2. The CDR3 consists of 15 residues. The germline V gene has CDR1 SGHDN and CDR2 FVKESK. With 4 bases clipped from V and 0 bases from J, the junction kept 4 bases outside the gene matches. The CDR3 DNA reads TGTGCCAGCAGCCCTAGCGGTTCTAGCACAGATACGCAGTATTTT. The encoded protein is CASSPSGSSTDTQYF.

V gene TRBV7-2 combines with J gene TRBJ2-7; 7 nucleotides line up with TRBD1. The ends lost 4 bases at V and 4 bases at J; junction bases unmatched: 7. The CDR3 is 14 amino acids. Germline CDR1 is SGHTA and CDR2 is FQGNSA. The CDR3 protein is CASSSTGTEYEQYF. The CDR3 DNA sequence: TGTGCCAGCAGCTCGACCGGGACAGAATACGAGCAGTACTTC. The whole variable domain, filled in from reference TRBV7-2 and TRBJ2-7, reads GAGVSQSPSNKVTEKGKDVELRCDPISGHTALYWYRQSLGQGLEFLIYFQGNSAPDKSGLPSDRFSAERTGGSVSTLTIQRTQQEDSAVYLCASSSTGTEYEQYFGPGTRLTVT.

CDR3 DNA sequence: TGTGCCAGCTCACCTACGGGACTAGCGGGAGGAAATGAGCAGTTCTTC. Amino acid sequence: CASSPTGLAGGNEQFF. The chain couples TRBV18 to TRBJ2-1, with 15 bases matching TRBD2. The length of the CDR3 is 16 residues. V gave up 3 bases and J gave up 7 bases; unmatched junction bases: 4. Germline V gives CDR1 KGHSH, CDR2 LQKENI.

The chain joins TRBV11-1 to TRBJ1-1; D gene unclear. Germline V gene data show CDR1 as SGHAT and CDR2 as FQDESV (reference sequence). This CDR3 is 13 amino acids long. V lost 2 bases and J lost 5, with 9 bases in between. The CDR3: CASSLTSRTEAFF. The DNA of the CDR3 is TGTGCCAGCAGCTTAACAAGTCGGACTGAAGCTTTCTTT. Based on the CDR3 plus reference TRBV11-1 and TRBJ1-1, the full variable domain is EAEVAQSPRYKITEKSQAVAFWCDPISGHATLYWYRQILGQGPELLVQFQDESVVDDSQLPKDRFSAERLKGVDSTLKIQPAELGDSAMYLCASSLTSRTEAFFGQGTRLTVV.